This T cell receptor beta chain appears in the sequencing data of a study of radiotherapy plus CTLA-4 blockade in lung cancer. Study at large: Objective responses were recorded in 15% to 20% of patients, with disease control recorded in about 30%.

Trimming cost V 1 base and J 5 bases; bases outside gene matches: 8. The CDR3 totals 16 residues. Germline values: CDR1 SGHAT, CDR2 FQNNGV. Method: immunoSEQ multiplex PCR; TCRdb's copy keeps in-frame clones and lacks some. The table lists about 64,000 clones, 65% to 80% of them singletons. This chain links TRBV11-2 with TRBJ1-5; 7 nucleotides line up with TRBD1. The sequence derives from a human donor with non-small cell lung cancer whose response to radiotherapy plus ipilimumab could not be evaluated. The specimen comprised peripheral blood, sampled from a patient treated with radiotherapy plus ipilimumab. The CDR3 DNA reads TGTGCCAGCAGCTTAGGATATAGAGGGGGCGATCAGCCCCAGCATTTT. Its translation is CASSLGYRGGDQPQHF.